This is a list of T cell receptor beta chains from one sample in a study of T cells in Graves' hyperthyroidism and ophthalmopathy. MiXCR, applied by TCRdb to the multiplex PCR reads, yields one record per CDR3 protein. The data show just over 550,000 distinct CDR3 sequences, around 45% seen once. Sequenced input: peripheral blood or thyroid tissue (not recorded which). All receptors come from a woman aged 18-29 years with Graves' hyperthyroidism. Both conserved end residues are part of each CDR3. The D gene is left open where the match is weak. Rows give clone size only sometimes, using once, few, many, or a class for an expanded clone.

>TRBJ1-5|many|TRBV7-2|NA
TGCGCCAGCAGCCAAGGGGTGAGCAATCAGCCCCAGCATTTT
CASSQGVSNQPQHF
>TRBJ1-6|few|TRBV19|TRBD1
TGTGCCAGTAGTACGGGAGGGGGCTATTCACCCCTCCACTTT
CASSTGGGYSPLHF
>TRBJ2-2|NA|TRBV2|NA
TGTGCCAGCAGCGCGACGACAGGGAACACCGGGGAGCTGTTTTTT
CASSATTGNTGELFF
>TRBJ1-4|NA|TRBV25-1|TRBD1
TGTGCCCGACAGGGGGAAGCTAATGAAAAACTGTTTTTT
CARQGEANEKLFF
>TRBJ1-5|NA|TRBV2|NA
TGTGCCAGCGGGGGCCACGGCAATCAGCCCCAGCATTTT
CASGGHGNQPQHF
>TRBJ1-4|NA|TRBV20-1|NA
TGCAGTGCTAGAGTTTCGCAGAGTAATGAAAGACTGTTTTTT
CSARVSQSNERLFF
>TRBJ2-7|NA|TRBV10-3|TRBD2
TGTGCCATCAGTGACTATAGCGGGACGGCCTACGAGCAGTACTTC
CAISDYSGTAYEQYF
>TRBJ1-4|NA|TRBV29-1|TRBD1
TGCGGCGTCTTCGACAGGGGGGGCGAAAAACTGTTTTTT
CGVFDRGGEKLFF
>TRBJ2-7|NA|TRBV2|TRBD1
TGTGCCAGCTTCCCCGGGACAGGGCTCTCCTACGAGCAGTACTTC
CASFPGTGLSYEQYF
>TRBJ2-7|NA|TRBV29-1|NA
TGCAGCGCAAAGGACGGAAATCGCTACGAGCAGTACTTC
CSAKDGNRYEQYF